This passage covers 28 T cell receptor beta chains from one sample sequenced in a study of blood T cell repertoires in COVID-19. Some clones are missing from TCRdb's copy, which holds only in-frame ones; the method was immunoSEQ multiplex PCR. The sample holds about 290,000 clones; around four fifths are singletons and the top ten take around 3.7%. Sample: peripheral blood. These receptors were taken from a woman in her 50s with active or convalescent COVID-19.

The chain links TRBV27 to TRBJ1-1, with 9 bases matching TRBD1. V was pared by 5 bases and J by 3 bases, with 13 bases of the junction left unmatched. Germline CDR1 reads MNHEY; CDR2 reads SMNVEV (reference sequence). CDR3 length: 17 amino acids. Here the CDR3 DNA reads TGTGCCAGCAGTGCGTTCTCCCGGGGACAGGGTTACACTGAAGCTTTCTTT. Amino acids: CASSAFSRGQGYTEAFF.

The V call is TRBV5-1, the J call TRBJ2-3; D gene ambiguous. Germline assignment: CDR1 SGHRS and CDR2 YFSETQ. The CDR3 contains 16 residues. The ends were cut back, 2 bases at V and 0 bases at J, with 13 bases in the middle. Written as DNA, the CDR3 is TGCGCCAGCAGCTTCCCACCGTCGACTAGCACAGATACGCAGTATTTT. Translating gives CASSFPPSTSTDTQYF.

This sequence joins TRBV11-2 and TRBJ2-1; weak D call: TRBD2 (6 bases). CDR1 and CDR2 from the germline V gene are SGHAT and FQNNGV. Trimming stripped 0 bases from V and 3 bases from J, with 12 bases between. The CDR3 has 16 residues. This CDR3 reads CASSLEGGRGYNEQFF. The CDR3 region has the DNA TGTGCCAGCAGCTTAGAGGGGGGAAGGGGCTACAATGAGCAGTTCTTC.

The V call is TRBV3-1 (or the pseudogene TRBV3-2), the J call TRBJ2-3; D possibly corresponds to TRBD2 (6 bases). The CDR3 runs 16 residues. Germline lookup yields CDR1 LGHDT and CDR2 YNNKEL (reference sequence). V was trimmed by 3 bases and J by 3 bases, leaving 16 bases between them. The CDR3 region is CASSQRSGLGTDTQYF. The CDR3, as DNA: TGTGCCAGCAGCCAGCGAAGCGGGTTGGGGACAGATACGCAGTATTTT.

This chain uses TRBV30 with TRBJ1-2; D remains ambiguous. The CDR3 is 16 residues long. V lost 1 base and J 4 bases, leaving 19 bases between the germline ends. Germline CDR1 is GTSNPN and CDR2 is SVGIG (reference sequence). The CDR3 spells CAWSATTPDNPYGYTF. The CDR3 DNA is TGTGCCTGGAGTGCGACAACACCAGACAACCCCTATGGCTACACCTTC.

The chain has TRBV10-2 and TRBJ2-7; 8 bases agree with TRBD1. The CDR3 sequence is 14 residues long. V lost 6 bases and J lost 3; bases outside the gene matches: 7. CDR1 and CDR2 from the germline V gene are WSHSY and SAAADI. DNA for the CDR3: TGCGCCAGCAGGAGGGACAGGACTGGCTACGAGCAGTACTTC. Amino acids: CASRRDRTGYEQYF.

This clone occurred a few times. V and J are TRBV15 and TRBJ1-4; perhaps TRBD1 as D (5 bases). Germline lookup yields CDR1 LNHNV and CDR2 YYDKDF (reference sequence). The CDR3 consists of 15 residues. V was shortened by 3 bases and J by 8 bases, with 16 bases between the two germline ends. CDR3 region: CATSSTNRISEKLFF. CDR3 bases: TGTGCCACCAGCAGTACAAACAGGATATCGGAAAAACTGTTTTTT.

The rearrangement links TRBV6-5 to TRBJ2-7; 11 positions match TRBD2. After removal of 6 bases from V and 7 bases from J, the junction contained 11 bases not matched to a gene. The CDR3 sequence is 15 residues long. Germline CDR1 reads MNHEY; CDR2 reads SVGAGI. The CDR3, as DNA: TGTGCCAGCAGCAGAACTAGCGGGAGAGGGGGAGAGCAGTACTTC. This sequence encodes CASSRTSGRGGEQYF.

The CDR3 region has the DNA TGTGCCAGCAGCTTAGGTCACAGGGGCGCCTACAATGAGCAGTTCTTC. Protein product: CASSLGHRGAYNEQFF. The rearrangement links TRBV11-1 to TRBJ2-1, with 7 bases matching TRBD1. Germline lookup yields CDR1 SGHAT and CDR2 FQDESV (reference sequence). This CDR3 is 16 amino acids long. After removal of 1 base from V and 2 bases from J, the junction contained 5 bases not matched to a gene.

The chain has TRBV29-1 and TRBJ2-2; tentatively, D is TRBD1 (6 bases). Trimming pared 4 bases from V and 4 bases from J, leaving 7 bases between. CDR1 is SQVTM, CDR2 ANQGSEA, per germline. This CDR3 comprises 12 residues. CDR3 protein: CSVAGVTGELFF. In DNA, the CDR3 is TGCAGCGTTGCAGGGGTCACCGGGGAGCTGTTTTTT.

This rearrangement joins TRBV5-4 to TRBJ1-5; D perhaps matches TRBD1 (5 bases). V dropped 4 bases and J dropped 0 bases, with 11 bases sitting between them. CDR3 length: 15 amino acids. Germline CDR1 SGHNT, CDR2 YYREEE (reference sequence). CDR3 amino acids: CASSRGGDSNQPQHF. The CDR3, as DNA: TGTGCCAGCAGCCGCGGGGGGGATAGCAATCAGCCCCAGCATTTT.

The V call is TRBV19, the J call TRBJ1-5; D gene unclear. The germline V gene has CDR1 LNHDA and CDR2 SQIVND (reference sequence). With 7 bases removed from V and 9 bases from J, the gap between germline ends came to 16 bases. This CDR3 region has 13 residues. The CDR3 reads CASTRAAGRPQHF. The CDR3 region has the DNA TGTGCCAGTACTCGGGCCGCCGGGAGGCCCCAGCATTTT.

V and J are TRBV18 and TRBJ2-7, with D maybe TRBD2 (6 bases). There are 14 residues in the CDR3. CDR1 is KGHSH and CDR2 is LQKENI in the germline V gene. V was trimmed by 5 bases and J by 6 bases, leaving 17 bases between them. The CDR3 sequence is CASSLSRELGEQYF. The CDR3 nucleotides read TGTGCCAGCTCATTGTCTCGGGAGCTAGGCGAGCAGTACTTC.

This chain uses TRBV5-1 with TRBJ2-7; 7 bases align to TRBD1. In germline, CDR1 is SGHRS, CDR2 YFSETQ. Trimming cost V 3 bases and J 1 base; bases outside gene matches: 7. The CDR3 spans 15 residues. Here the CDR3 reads CASSSGTDRSYEQYF. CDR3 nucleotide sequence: TGCGCCAGCAGCTCCGGGACAGACCGTTCCTACGAGCAGTACTTC.

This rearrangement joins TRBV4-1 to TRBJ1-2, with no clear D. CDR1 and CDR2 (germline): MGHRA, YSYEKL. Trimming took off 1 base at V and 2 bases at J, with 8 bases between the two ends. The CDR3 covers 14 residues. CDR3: CASSQVSGNYGYTF. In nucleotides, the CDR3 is TGCGCCAGCAGCCAAGTTTCGGGGAACTATGGCTACACCTTC.

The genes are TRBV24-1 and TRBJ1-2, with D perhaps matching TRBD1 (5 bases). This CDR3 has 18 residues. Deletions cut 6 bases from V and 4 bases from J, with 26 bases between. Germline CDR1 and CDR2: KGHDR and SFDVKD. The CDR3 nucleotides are TGTGCCACCAGTTATAATTCACACGGGAGCGCGGGGGGCTATGGCTACACCTTC. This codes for CATSYNSHGSAGGYGYTF.

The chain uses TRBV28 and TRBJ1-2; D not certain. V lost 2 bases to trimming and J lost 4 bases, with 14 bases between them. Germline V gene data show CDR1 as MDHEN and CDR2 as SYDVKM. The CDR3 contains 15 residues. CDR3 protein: CASSLSDFSRYGYTF. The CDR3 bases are TGTGCCAGCAGTTTAAGCGACTTCAGTCGCTATGGCTACACCTTC.

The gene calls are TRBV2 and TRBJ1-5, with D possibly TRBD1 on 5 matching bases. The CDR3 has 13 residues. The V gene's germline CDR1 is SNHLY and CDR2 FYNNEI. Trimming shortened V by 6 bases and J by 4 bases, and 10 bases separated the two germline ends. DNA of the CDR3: TGTGCCAGCAGCATACAGGTTAATCAGCCCCAGCATTTT. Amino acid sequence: CASSIQVNQPQHF.

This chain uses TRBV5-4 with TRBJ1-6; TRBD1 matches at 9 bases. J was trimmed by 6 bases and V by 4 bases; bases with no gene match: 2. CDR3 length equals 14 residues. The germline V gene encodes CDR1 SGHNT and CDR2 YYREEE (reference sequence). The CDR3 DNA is TGTGCCAGCAGCGCGGGACAGGGTAATTCACCCCTCCACTTT. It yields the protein CASSAGQGNSPLHF.

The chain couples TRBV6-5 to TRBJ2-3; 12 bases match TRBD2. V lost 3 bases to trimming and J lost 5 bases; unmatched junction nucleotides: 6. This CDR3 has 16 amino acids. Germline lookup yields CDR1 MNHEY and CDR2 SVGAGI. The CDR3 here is CASSYLASGRGDTQYF. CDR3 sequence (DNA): TGTGCCAGCAGTTATTTGGCTAGCGGGAGGGGAGATACGCAGTATTTT.

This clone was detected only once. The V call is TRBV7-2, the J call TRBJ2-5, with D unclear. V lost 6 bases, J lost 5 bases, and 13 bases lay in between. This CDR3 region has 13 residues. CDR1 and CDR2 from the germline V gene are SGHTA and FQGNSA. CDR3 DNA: TGTGCCAGCAGTGCTATTCCCGGGGAGACCCAGTACTTC. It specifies CASSAIPGETQYF.

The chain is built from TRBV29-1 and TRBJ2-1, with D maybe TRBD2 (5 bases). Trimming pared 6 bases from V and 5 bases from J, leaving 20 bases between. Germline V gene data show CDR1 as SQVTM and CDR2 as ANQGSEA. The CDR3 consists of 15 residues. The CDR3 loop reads CSVSPRLAQNNEQFF. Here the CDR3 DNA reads TGCAGCGTCTCTCCCCGGCTAGCCCAAAACAATGAGCAGTTCTTC.

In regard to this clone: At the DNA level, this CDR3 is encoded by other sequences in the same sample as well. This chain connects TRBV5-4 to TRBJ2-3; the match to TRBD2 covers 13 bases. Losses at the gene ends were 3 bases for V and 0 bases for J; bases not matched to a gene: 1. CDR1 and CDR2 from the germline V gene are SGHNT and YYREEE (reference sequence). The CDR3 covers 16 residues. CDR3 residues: CASSWGLAGSTDTQYF. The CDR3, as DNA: TGTGCCAGCAGCTGGGGACTAGCGGGGAGCACAGATACGCAGTATTTT.

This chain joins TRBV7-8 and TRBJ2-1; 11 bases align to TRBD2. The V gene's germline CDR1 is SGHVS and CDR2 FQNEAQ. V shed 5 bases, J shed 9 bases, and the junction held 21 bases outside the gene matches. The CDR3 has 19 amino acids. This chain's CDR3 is CASSHRLRLAGSRRGEQFF. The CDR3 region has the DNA TGTGCCAGCAGCCATCGCCTACGACTAGCGGGAAGCCGGAGGGGTGAGCAGTTCTTC.

DNA of the CDR3: TGTGCCAGCAGTTCAAACTACAGGGCTGGCTACACCTTC. Its protein product is CASSSNYRAGYTF. This chain connects TRBV6-5 to TRBJ1-2; possible D gene TRBD1, 6 bases. Germline V gene sequence: CDR1 MNHEY, CDR2 SVGAGI. The CDR3 is made up of 13 amino acids. V was clipped by 4 bases and J by 7 bases, with 13 bases between them.

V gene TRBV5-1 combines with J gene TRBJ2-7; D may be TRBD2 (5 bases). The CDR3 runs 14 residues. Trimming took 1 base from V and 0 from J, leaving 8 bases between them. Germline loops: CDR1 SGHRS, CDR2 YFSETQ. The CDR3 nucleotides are TGCGCCAGCAGCTTGATAGGGAGCTCCTACGAGCAGTACTTC. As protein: CASSLIGSSYEQYF.

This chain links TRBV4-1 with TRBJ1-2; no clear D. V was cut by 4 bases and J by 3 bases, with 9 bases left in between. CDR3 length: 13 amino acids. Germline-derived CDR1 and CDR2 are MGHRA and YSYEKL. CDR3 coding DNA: TGCGCCAGCAGCCCCACGGGTGACTATGGCTACACCTTC. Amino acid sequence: CASSPTGDYGYTF.

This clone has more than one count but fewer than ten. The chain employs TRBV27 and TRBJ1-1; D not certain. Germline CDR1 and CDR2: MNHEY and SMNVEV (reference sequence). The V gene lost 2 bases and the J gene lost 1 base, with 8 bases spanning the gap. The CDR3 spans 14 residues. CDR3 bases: TGTGCCAGCAGTTTAAGAGTACCGAACACTGAAGCTTTCTTT. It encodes CASSLRVPNTEAFF.